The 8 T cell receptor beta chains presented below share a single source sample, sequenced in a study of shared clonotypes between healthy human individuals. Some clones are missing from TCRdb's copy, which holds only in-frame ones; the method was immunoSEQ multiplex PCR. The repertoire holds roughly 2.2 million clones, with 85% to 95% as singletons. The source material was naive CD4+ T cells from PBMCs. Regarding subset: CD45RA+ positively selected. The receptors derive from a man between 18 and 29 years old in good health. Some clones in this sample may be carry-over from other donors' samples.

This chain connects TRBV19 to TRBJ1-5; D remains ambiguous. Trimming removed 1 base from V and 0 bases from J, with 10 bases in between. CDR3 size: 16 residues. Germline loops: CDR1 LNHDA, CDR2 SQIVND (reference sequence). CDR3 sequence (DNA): TGTGCCAGTAGTATAGTGGTCCGCCATAGCAATCAGCCCCAGCATTTT. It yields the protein CASSIVVRHSNQPQHF.

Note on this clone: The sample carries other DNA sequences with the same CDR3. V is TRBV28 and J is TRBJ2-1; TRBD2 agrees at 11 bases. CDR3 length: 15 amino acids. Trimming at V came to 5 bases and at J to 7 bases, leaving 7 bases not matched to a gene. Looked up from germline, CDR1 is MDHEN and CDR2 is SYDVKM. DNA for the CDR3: TGTGCCAGCAGTCTAGGGACTAGCGGCCGGAATGAGCAGTTCTTC. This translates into CASSLGTSGRNEQFF.

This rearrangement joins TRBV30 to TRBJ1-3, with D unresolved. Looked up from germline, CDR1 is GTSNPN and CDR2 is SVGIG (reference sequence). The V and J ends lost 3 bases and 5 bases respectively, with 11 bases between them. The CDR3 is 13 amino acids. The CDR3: CAWSGPGRNTIYF. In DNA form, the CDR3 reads TGTGCCTGGAGCGGCCCAGGCAGAAACACCATATATTTT.

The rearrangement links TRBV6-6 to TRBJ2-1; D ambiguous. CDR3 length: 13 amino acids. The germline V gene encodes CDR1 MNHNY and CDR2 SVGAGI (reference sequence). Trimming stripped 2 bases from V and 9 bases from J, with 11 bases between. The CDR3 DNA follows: TGTGCCAGCAGTTACCCCCTCGTTACTGAGCAGTTCTTC. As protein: CASSYPLVTEQFF.

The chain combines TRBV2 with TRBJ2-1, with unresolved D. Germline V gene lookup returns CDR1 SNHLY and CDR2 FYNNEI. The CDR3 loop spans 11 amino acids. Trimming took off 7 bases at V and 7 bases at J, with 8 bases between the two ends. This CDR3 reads CASILNNEQFF. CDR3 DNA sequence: TGTGCCAGCATCCTGAATAATGAGCAGTTCTTC.

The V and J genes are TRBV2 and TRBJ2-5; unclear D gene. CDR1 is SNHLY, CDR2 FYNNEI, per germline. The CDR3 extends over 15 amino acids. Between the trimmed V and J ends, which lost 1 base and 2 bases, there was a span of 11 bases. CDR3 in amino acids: CASSEGVGKQETQYF. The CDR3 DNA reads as TGTGCCAGCAGTGAAGGGGTAGGGAAACAAGAGACCCAGTACTTC.

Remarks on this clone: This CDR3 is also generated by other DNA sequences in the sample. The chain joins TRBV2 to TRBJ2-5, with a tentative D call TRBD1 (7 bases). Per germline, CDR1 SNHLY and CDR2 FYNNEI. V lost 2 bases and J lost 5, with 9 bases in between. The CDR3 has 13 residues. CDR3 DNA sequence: TGTGCCAGCAGTGAACAGGGGGGTGAGACCCAGTACTTC. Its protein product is CASSEQGGETQYF.

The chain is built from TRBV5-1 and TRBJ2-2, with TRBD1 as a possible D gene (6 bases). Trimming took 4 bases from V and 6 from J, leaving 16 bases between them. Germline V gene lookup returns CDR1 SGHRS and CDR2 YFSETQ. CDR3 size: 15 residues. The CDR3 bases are TGCGCCAGCAGCCCCGGACAGAGCGCCGCCGGGGAGCTGTTTTTT. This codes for CASSPGQSAAGELFF. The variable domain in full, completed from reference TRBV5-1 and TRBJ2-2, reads KAGVTQTPRYLIKTRGQQVTLSCSPISGHRSVSWYQQTPGQGLQFLFEYFSETQRNKGNFPGRFSGRQFSNSRSEMNVSTLELGDSALYLCASSPGQSAAGELFFGEGSRLTVL.